This TCR beta chain was documented in a study of OX40 agonist ivuxolimab in advanced cancers. Study overall: Of mixed ages from about 20 to 80 and averaging about 56 years, the group was almost 85% male.

General study findings and limits: Specificity for antigen went undetermined in the expanded peripheral T cells.

V dropped 3 bases and J dropped 2; count of bases not matched to a gene: 9. The CDR3 sequence is 18 residues long. The germline V gene has CDR1 LNHDA and CDR2 SQIVND (reference sequence). Here immunoSEQ multiplex PCR was the method, and the copy in TCRdb shows in-frame clones only, minus some. The repertoire has about 91,000 clones, roughly 87% of them found once; the top ten carry about 0.5%. Comments on this clone: The antigen is not known.

Blood samples were obtained at baseline, cycle 4 day 1, and cycle 7 day 1. The chain links TRBV19 to TRBJ2-6, with 8 bases aligning to TRBD2. This TCR derives from an adult with an advanced solid tumor such as melanoma, head and neck, liver or kidney cancer. This specimen was CD4+ or CD8+ T cells sorted from blood, taken in a trial of the OX40 agonist ivuxolimab. The CDR3 here is CASSIRRVGGAGANVLTF. The CDR3 DNA follows: TGTGCCAGTAGTATTAGGCGCGTCGGGGGGGCTGGGGCCAACGTCCTGACTTTC.